The clone carrying this T cell receptor (beta chain) is medium-sized in the sample. As yet, its antigen is unknown. Study-level points and caveats: In terms of TCR gene usage, tumor memory CD4+ T cells clustered together with blood and lymph node memory CD4+ cells, as well as with lymph node naive CD4+ cells.

The TRBV12-4/TRBJ1-2 clonotypes were amplified using barcode primers with ligated adaptors. MiXCR, applied by TCRdb to the multiplex PCR reads, yields one record per CDR3 protein. Of about 840 distinct CDR3 sequences listed, roughly 3.5% are singletons. The CDR3 covers 13 residues. V was cut by 2 bases and J by 9 bases, with 13 bases left in between. This sequence joins TRBV12-3 or TRBV12-4 and TRBJ1-2; the D gene is possibly TRBD1 (5 bases). The origin of this receptor is a female donor with breast cancer. Material: naive CD4+ T cells sorted from blood. Subset defined: naive CD4+ T cells, CD4+CD45RA+CD25-. The CDR3 sequence is CASSLRGLGSYTF. CDR3 in DNA: TGTGCCAGCAGTTTACGGGGCCTCGGGAGCTACACCTTC.